The source of this T cell receptor beta chain is a study of OX40 agonist ivuxolimab in advanced cancers. Generated by immunoSEQ multiplex PCR, the TCRdb table keeps only in-frame clones and is missing some. The sample lists about 28,000 clones, about four fifths occurring once. J was trimmed by 5 bases and V by 2 bases; bases with no gene match: 5. CDR1 is MNHEY and CDR2 is SMNVEV in the germline V gene (reference sequence). The CDR3 loop spans 15 amino acids. Sequencing was performed on CD4+ or CD8+ T cells sorted from blood, taken in a trial of the OX40 agonist ivuxolimab. The origin of this receptor is an adult with an advanced solid tumor such as melanoma, head and neck, liver or kidney cancer. V is TRBV27 and J is TRBJ2-2; 7 nucleotides agree with TRBD2. The CDR3 DNA follows: TGTGCCAGCAGTTTAGGCGGGAGCCGGACCGGGGAGCTGTTTTTT. It codes for CASSLGGSRTGELFF.